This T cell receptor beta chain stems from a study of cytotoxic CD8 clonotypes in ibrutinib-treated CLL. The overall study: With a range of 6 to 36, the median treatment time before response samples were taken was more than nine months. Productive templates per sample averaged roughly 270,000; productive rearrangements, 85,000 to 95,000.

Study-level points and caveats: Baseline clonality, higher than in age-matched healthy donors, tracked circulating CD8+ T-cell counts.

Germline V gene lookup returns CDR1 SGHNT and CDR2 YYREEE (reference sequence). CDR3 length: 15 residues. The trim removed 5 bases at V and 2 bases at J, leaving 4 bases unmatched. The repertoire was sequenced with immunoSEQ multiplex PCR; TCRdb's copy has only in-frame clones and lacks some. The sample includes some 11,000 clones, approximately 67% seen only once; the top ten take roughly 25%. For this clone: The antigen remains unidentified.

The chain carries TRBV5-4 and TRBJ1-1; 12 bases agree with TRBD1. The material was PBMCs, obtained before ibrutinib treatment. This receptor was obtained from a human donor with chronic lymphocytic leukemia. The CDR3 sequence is CASRYGTGGNTEAFF. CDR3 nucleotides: TGTGCCAGCAGATATGGGACAGGGGGCAACACTGAAGCTTTCTTT.